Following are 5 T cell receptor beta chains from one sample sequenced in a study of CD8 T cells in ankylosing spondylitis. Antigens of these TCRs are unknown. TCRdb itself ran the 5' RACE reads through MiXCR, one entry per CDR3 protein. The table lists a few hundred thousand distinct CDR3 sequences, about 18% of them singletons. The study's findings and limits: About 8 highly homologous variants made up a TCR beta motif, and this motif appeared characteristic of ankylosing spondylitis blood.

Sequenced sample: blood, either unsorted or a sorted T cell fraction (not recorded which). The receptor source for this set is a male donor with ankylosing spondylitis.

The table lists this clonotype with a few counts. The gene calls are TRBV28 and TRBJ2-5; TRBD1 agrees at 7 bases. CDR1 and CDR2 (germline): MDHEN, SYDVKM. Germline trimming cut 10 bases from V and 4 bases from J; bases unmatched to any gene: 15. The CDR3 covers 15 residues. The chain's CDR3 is CATVPGTEGRETQYF. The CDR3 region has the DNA TGTGCCACCGTCCCCGGGACAGAGGGTAGAGAGACCCAGTACTTC.

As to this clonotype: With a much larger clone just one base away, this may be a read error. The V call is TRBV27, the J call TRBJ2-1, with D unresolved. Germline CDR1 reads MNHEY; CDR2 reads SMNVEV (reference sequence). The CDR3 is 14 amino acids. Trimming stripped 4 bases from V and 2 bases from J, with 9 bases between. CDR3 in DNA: TGTGCCAGCAGTTCGGTGGGCCCCTACAATGAGCAGTTCTTC. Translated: CASSSVGPYNEQFF.

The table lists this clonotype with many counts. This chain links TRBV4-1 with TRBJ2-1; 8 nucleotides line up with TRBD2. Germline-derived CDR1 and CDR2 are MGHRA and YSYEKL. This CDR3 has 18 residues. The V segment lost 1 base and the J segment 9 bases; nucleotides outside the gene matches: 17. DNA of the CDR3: TGCGCCAGCAGCCAAGTTGAGTCTGGTAGCGGGATATTTGGTGAGCAGTTCTTC. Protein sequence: CASSQVESGSGIFGEQFF.

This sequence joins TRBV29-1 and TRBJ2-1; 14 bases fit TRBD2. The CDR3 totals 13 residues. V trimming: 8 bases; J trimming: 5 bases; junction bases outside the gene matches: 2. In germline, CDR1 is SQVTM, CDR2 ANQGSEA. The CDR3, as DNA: TGCAGCCCGACTAGCGGGGGGGACAATGAGCAGTTCTTC. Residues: CSPTSGGDNEQFF.

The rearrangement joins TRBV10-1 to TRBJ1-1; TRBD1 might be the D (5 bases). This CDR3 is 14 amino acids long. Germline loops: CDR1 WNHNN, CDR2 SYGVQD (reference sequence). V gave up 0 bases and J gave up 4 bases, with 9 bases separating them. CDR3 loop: CASSESIGATEAFF. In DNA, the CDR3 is TGCGCCAGCAGTGAGTCGATCGGGGCCACTGAAGCTTTCTTT.